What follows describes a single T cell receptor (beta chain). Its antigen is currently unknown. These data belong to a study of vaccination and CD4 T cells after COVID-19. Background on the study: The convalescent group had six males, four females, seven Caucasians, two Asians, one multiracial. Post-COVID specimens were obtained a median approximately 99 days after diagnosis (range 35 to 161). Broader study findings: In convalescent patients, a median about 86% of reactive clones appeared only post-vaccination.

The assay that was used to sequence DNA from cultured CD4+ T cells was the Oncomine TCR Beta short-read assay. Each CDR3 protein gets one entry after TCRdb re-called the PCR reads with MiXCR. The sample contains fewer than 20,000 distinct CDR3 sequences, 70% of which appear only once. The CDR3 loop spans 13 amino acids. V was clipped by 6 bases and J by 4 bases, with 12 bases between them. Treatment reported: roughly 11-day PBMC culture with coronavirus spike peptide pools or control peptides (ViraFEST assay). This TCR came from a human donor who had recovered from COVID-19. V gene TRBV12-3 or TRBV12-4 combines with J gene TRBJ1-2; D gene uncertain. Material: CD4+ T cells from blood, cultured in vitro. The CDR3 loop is CASSPSGSYGYTF. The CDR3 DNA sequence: TGTGCCAGCAGCCCCTCCGGTTCCTATGGCTACACCTTC.